These 13 T cell receptor beta chains came from one sample sequenced in a study of Siglec-9 on CD8 T cells in melanoma. Assay used: immunoSEQ multiplex PCR; TCRdb lists only in-frame clones, some missing. This table holds approximately 39,000 clones, about 80% found once. The sequenced material came from Siglec-9- CD8+ T cells sorted from blood. These receptors all stem from a human donor in good health.

The chain joins TRBV13 to TRBJ2-7; no firm D call. There are 14 residues in the CDR3. V lost 3 bases and J 1 base, leaving 10 bases between the germline ends. Germline V gives CDR1 PRHDT, CDR2 FYEKMQ (reference sequence). CDR3 nucleotide sequence: TGTGCCAGCAGCTTCTCGGAGTCGTCCTACGAGCAGTACTTC. As protein: CASSFSESSYEQYF.

The chain uses TRBV7-9 and TRBJ1-2; TRBD1 aligns across 10 bases. The CDR3 consists of 15 residues. Per germline, CDR1 SEHNR and CDR2 FQNEAQ (reference sequence). Germline trimming cut 4 bases from V and 3 bases from J; bases unmatched to any gene: 5. CDR3 coding DNA: TGTGCCAGCAGCTCCGAGGACAGGGGGTACTATGGCTACACCTTC. Translated, it gives CASSSEDRGYYGYTF. Variable domain in full (rest from reference TRBV7-9 and TRBJ1-2): DTGVSQNPRHKITKRGQNVTFRCDPISEHNRLYWYRQTLGQGPEFLTYFQNEAQLEKSRLLSDRFSAERPKGSFSTLEIQRTEQGDSAMYLCASSSEDRGYYGYTFGSGTRLTVV.

V gene TRBV6-5 combines with J gene TRBJ1-5; no clear D gene. V lost 3 bases to trimming and J lost 2 bases, with 8 bases between them. This CDR3 is built from 14 residues. Germline CDR1 is MNHEY and CDR2 is SVGAGI. The CDR3 nucleotides read TGTGCCAGCAGTTATGCGTTTGGCAATCAGCCCCAGCATTTT. Amino acids: CASSYAFGNQPQHF.

The chain joins TRBV7-9 to TRBJ2-3, with TRBD2 matching over 14 bases. Trimming removed 6 bases from V and 1 base from J; junction bases left unmatched: 12. The CDR3 runs to 19 residues. Germline lookup yields CDR1 SEHNR and CDR2 FQNEAQ (reference sequence). This chain's CDR3 is CASRGTSGSYLSGTDTQYF. The CDR3, as DNA: TGTGCCAGCAGGGGGACTAGCGGGAGTTATCTTAGCGGCACAGATACGCAGTATTTT.

The V and J genes are TRBV7-9 and TRBJ2-3; D may be TRBD2 (5 bases). CDR1 is SEHNR and CDR2 is FQNEAQ in the germline V gene (reference sequence). The CDR3 sequence is 13 residues long. Trimming stripped 5 bases from V and 3 bases from J, with 9 bases between. CDR3 residues: CASSPRDTDTQYF. CDR3 in DNA: TGTGCCAGCAGCCCCCGGGATACAGATACGCAGTATTTT.

The table lists this clone with a few counts. The rearrangement joins TRBV6-6 to TRBJ1-2, with TRBD1 matching over 10 bases. This CDR3 is 13 amino acids long. Germline V lookup: CDR1 MNHNY, CDR2 SVGAGI (reference sequence). The J segment lost 6 bases and the V segment lost 4 bases, leaving 2 bases of the junction unmatched. CDR3 in amino acids: CASSSGTGDGYTF. Written as DNA, the CDR3 is TGTGCCAGCAGTTCCGGGACAGGGGATGGCTACACCTTC.

J is TRBJ1-2 and V is TRBV6-6, with D unresolved. V dropped 2 bases and J dropped 3 bases, with 4 bases sitting between them. Germline V gene data show CDR1 as MNHNY and CDR2 as SVGAGI (reference sequence). The CDR3 has 12 amino acids. CDR3 sequence reads: CASSYIDYGYTF. The CDR3 DNA reads TGTGCCAGCAGTTACATTGACTATGGCTACACCTTC.

The chain combines TRBV2 with TRBJ2-1, with 7 nucleotides matching TRBD1. CDR1 SNHLY and CDR2 FYNNEI come from the germline V gene. The CDR3 spans 15 residues. The V and J ends lost 8 bases and 7 bases, in that order; junction bases with no gene match: 14. This CDR3 reads CASLIKGAQENEQFF. The CDR3 nucleotides read TGTGCCAGCCTGATTAAGGGGGCTCAGGAAAATGAGCAGTTCTTC.

CDR3 amino acids: CASSMGTSGAPNTDTQYF. The DNA for the CDR3 is TGTGCCAGTAGTATGGGGACTAGCGGGGCACCGAACACAGATACGCAGTATTTT. The rearrangement joins TRBV19 to TRBJ2-3; 13 nucleotides align to TRBD2. From germline, CDR1 is LNHDA and CDR2 SQIVND (reference sequence). V lost 3 bases, J lost 2 bases, and 8 bases stayed unmatched. The CDR3 consists of 18 residues.

DNA of the CDR3: TGTGCCAGCAGCGTGAGGCTAGCGGGAGGAGGGGATACGCAGTATTTT. The encoded protein is CASSVRLAGGGDTQYF. J is TRBJ2-3 and V is TRBV9; 11 bases match TRBD2. CDR1 and CDR2 from the germline V gene are SGDLS and YYNGEE. Losses at the gene ends were 2 bases for V and 6 bases for J; bases not matched to a gene: 8. The CDR3 covers 16 residues. Based on the CDR3 plus reference TRBV9 and TRBJ2-3, the full variable domain is DSGVTQTPKHLITATGQRVTLRCSPRSGDLSVYWYQQSLDQGLQFLIQYYNGEERAKGNILERFSAQQFPDLHSELNLSSLELGDSALYFCASSVRLAGGGDTQYFGPGTRLTVL.

This chain links TRBV5-6 with TRBJ2-1; D is unresolved. The V and J ends lost 4 bases and 6 bases respectively, with 8 bases between them. The CDR3 contains 12 residues. Germline lookup yields CDR1 SGHDT and CDR2 YYEEEE. The CDR3 sequence: CASSPDGNEQFF. The CDR3 DNA sequence: TGTGCCAGCAGCCCCGATGGCAATGAGCAGTTCTTC.

The gene calls are TRBV28 and TRBJ2-2; possible D gene TRBD1, 6 bases. The CDR3 totals 15 residues. The V end was cut by 4 bases, the J end by 1 base, with 10 bases between. Germline loops: CDR1 MDHEN, CDR2 SYDVKM. CDR3 sequence (DNA): TGTGCCAGCAGTTCGGACAGCATGAACACCGGGGAGCTGTTTTTT. Amino acids: CASSSDSMNTGELFF.

The CDR3 DNA reads as TGTGCCAGTTCCGACGGTGCCTACGAGCAGTACTTC. Translation gives CASSDGAYEQYF. The chain is built from TRBV19 and TRBJ2-7; D is undetermined. The CDR3 is 12 amino acids. Deletions cut 8 bases from V and 2 bases from J, with 10 bases between. Germline-derived CDR1 and CDR2 are LNHDA and SQIVND (reference sequence).